This entry lists 13 T cell receptor beta chains sequenced from one sample in a study of blood T cell repertoires in COVID-19. The table came from immunoSEQ multiplex PCR; TCRdb's copy has only in-frame clones and leaves some out. There are about 480,000 clones in the sample; about 85% occur only once, and 8% to 9.5% lies in the top ten. Sequenced sample: PBMCs or T cells enriched from blood (not recorded which). The origin of the receptors is a woman aged 60 to 75 who had recovered from COVID-19.

J is TRBJ2-2 and V is TRBV9; TRBD1 aligns across 8 bases. V lost 5 bases to trimming and J lost 4 bases; unmatched junction nucleotides: 7. Germline lookup yields CDR1 SGDLS and CDR2 YYNGEE. The CDR3 covers 15 residues. The CDR3 here is CASSLTGVTTGELFF. In nucleotides, the CDR3 is TGTGCCAGCAGTCTGACAGGGGTGACCACCGGGGAGCTGTTTTTT.

The CDR3 loop is CASSLALSIYEQYF. CDR3 bases: TGTGCCAGCAGCTTAGCACTTTCTATTTACGAGCAGTACTTC. The V and J genes are TRBV7-2 and TRBJ2-7; D is unresolved. This CDR3 is 14 amino acids long. V shed 0 bases and J shed 4 bases, with 10 bases lying between them. Germline values: CDR1 SGHTA, CDR2 FQGNSA. The full variable domain, with the rest looked up from reference TRBV7-2 and TRBJ2-7, is GAGVSQSPSNKVTEKGKDVELRCDPISGHTALYWYRQSLGQGLEFLIYFQGNSAPDKSGLPSDRFSAERTGGSVSTLTIQRTQQEDSAVYLCASSLALSIYEQYFGPGTRLTVT.

This clone was seen only a few times. The V call is TRBV28, the J call TRBJ2-2; a possible D gene is TRBD1 (6 bases). V dropped 7 bases and J dropped 0 bases, with 9 bases sitting between them. Germline V gene data show CDR1 as MDHEN and CDR2 as SYDVKM. The CDR3 runs 14 residues. The CDR3 protein is CASKTGTNTGELFF. The CDR3 DNA is TGTGCCAGCAAAACAGGGACGAACACCGGGGAGCTGTTTTTT.

The genes are TRBV2 and TRBJ1-1; 7 bases map to TRBD1. Germline V lookup: CDR1 SNHLY, CDR2 FYNNEI. J was trimmed by 11 bases and V by 8 bases; bases with no gene match: 17. The CDR3 spans 14 residues. The CDR3 loop reads CASSSKGGQALAFF. Written as DNA, the CDR3 is TGTGCCAGCTCGTCAAAGGGAGGACAGGCATTGGCTTTCTTT. The full variable domain, rest sourced from reference TRBV2 and TRBJ1-1, is EPEVTQTPSHQVTQMGQEVILRCVPISNHLYFYWYRQILGQKVEFLVSFYNNEISEKSEIFDDQFSVERPDGSNFTLKIRSTKLEDSAMYFCASSSKGGQALAFFGQGTRLTVV.

The J gene is TRBJ2-1, the V gene TRBV9; TRBD2 matches 8 bases. CDR1 is SGDLS, CDR2 YYNGEE, per germline. This CDR3 has 15 amino acids. Germline trimming cut 0 bases from V and 5 bases from J; bases unmatched to any gene: 4. CDR3 loop: CASSVATRGDNEQFF. CDR3 sequence (DNA): TGTGCCAGCAGCGTAGCTACGCGGGGGGACAATGAGCAGTTCTTC.

The chain couples TRBV5-1 to TRBJ2-7; 7 bases match TRBD2. J gave up 6 bases and V 4 bases, and 1 base lay outside the gene matches. Germline-derived CDR1 and CDR2 are SGHRS and YFSETQ. This CDR3 is 11 amino acids long. For the CDR3, the DNA is TGCGCCAGCAGCGGGGGGGGCGAGCAGTACTTC. Its protein product is CASSGGGEQYF.

This clone came up once. This chain joins TRBV5-1 and TRBJ2-5, with TRBD1 identical over 9 bases. V shed 0 bases, J shed 2 bases, and the junction held 2 bases outside the gene matches. Germline-derived CDR1 and CDR2 are SGHRS and YFSETQ. CDR3 size: 15 residues. As DNA, the CDR3 is TGCGCCAGCAGCTTGGGGACAGGGGAACAAGAGACCCAGTACTTC. Its translation is CASSLGTGEQETQYF. The full variable domain, with the rest looked up from reference TRBV5-1 and TRBJ2-5, is KAGVTQTPRYLIKTRGQQVTLSCSPISGHRSVSWYQQTPGQGLQFLFEYFSETQRNKGNFPGRFSGRQFSNSRSEMNVSTLELGDSALYLCASSLGTGEQETQYFGPGTRLLVL.

The chain carries TRBV5-1 and TRBJ1-5, with D unclear. Germline CDR1 reads SGHRS; CDR2 reads YFSETQ. The CDR3 has 12 amino acids. V dropped 0 bases and J dropped 9 bases, with 7 bases sitting between them. CDR3 nucleotides: TGCGCCAGCAGCTTGGGAGCAGGGCCCCAGCATTTT. This encodes CASSLGAGPQHF.

The V call is TRBV6-4, the J call TRBJ2-3; perhaps TRBD1 as D (6 bases). This CDR3 has 13 residues. The germline gives CDR1 MRHNA, CDR2 SNTAGT. V gave up 4 bases and J gave up 6 bases, with 11 bases separating them. This CDR3 reads CASSAQGGDTQYF. The DNA for the CDR3 is TGTGCCAGCAGTGCACAGGGCGGGGATACGCAGTATTTT.

The chain has TRBV11-2 and TRBJ2-7; D gene ambiguous. The CDR3 contains 14 residues. V was shortened by 1 base and J by 5 bases, with 12 bases between the two germline ends. CDR1 and CDR2 from the germline V gene are SGHAT and FQNNGV. CDR3 DNA sequence: TGTGCCAGCAGCTTAGGTACCCCTACAGACGAGCAGTACGTC. This gives the protein CASSLGTPTDEQYV.

The V gene is TRBV7-2, the J gene TRBJ2-7, with 11 bases lining up with TRBD1. J lost 0 bases, V lost 5 bases, and 3 bases had no gene match. The CDR3 loop spans 15 amino acids. The germline CDR1 and CDR2 sequences are SGHTA and FQGNSA. The CDR3 loop reads CASSKGTGGSYEQYV. CDR3 DNA: TGTGCCAGCAGCAAGGGGACAGGGGGCTCCTACGAGCAGTACGTC.

The chain has TRBV6-1 and TRBJ2-5; TRBD1 might be the D (6 bases). V lost 3 bases and J lost 3, with 20 bases in between. The CDR3 contains 17 residues. Germline CDR1 is MNHNS and CDR2 is SASEGT. The CDR3 protein is CASSEMRYGTTKETQYF. In DNA, the CDR3 is TGTGCCAGCAGTGAGATGCGCTACGGGACAACCAAAGAGACCCAGTACTTC.

The CDR3 spells CASRHQGDGDEQFF. In DNA form, the CDR3 reads TGTGCCAGCAGACACCAGGGGGACGGCGATGAGCAGTTCTTC. This chain links TRBV6-5 with TRBJ2-1; 7 bases agree with TRBD1. J was trimmed by 8 bases and V by 6 bases; bases with no gene match: 10. Per the germline V gene, CDR1 is MNHEY and CDR2 is SVGAGI. CDR3 length: 14 residues.